This record looks at one T cell receptor beta chain sequence and its context. Antigen specificity is unknown. 13 Jbeta primers and 60 Vbeta primers were used for the PCR. Data came from immunoSEQ multiplex PCR; TCRdb stores just in-frame clones and leaves some out. The sample contains some 180,000 clones, around four fifths of which appear only once. The record originates from a study of cytomegalovirus exposure and HLA in healthy donors. Study in general: From about 180 million T cells, an earlier analysis saw 90 million to 130 million unique TCR beta sequences.

CDR3 size: 15 residues. V was shortened by 0 bases and J by 6 bases, with 14 bases between the two germline ends. CDR1 is MGHRA and CDR2 is YSYEKL in the germline V gene. Points from the study as a whole: Across donors, sequencing depth was assumed by presence/absence analyses to be roughly uniform. As a later analysis showed, a missense DCLRE1C variant was linked to trimming of TCR beta V- and J-genes. Cytomegalovirus association was listed for 170 or so TCR beta chains.

The sequence was obtained from a woman between 55 and 75 years old in good health and CMV-seropositive. Sequencing was done on a sample of PBMCs. The rearrangement links TRBV4-1 to TRBJ1-2, with D maybe TRBD1 (5 bases). The CDR3 here is CASSQDQRGRDGYTF. Written as DNA, the CDR3 is TGCGCCAGCAGCCAAGATCAGCGGGGCAGAGATGGCTACACCTTC.